This T cell receptor (beta chain) stems from a study of blood T cell repertoires in COVID-19. Assay used: immunoSEQ multiplex PCR; TCRdb lists only in-frame clones, some missing. This sample has roughly 100,000 clones; about four fifths occur once, and the top ten carry approximately 12%. V gave up 5 bases and J gave up 9 bases; unmatched junction bases: 14. Germline V gene sequence: CDR1 SEHNR, CDR2 FQNEAQ (reference sequence). The CDR3 covers 15 residues. The J gene is TRBJ2-5, the V gene TRBV7-9; 8 positions match TRBD2. The sequenced sample consisted of peripheral blood. The origin of this receptor is a human donor in a cohort sampled during active COVID-19. The CDR3 coding sequence is TGTGCCAGCAGCCCTCCGGTGGTAGCGGGGAGATCCCAGTACTTC. Protein sequence: CASSPPVVAGRSQYF.